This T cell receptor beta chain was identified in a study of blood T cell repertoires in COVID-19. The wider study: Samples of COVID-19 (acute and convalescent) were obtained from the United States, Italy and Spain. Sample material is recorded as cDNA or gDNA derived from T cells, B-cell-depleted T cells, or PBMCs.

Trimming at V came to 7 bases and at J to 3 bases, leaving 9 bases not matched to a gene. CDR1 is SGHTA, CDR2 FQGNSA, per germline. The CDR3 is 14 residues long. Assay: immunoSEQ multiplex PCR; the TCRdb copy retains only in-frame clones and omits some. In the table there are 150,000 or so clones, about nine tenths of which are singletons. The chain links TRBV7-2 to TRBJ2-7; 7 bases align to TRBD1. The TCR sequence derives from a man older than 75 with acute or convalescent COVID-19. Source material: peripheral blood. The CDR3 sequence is CASKTGEKHYEQYF. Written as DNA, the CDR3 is TGTGCCAGCAAAACAGGGGAGAAGCACTACGAGCAGTACTTC.